The source of this TCR beta chain is a study of cytomegalovirus exposure and HLA in healthy donors (dated by TCRdb to about 2017). Turning to the overall study: In an earlier analysis of 587 of the donors, around 290 Gb of sequence data and some 100 million unique TCR beta sequences from 180 million or so T cells were reported. HLA typing included class I and class II loci at four-digit resolution. About 310 gigabases of sequencing data and roughly 90 million unique TCR sequences were included in an early release covering roughly 600 HLA-typed donors. Of the approximately 400 genotyped donors, 81% were placed in the genetic ancestry cluster associated with self-reported Caucasian donors. The study was designed to test whether signatures of past pathogen exposure could be identified by cataloging public T cell receptors. In a later analysis, previously published TCR beta repertoires from fewer than 750 donors were re-analyzed and high-resolution HLA genotyping was added so that TCR occurrence patterns could be studied. To predict cytomegalovirus infection status, the study combined high-throughput TCR immunosequencing, statistical association of individual TCRs with disease status, and machine learning. Along with the roughly 670-subject first cohort, a separate validation cohort of 120 different subjects was used. About five DR-DQ haplotypes were treated as single units for association and clustering because of strong linkage in the cohort. The study used immunosequencing to profile the T cell repertoires of around 600 subjects and linked those repertoires to cytomegalovirus serostatus. Donor age, sex, ethnicity and CMV serostatus were collected together with the repertoire data. Every repertoire in the discovery cohort had been generated on one and the same sequencing platform. The number of donors typed differed by locus, with about 629-640 for A, B, C, DRB1 and DQB1, around 520 for DQA1, 600 to 610 for DPA1, and under 490 for DPB1. On average, roughly 240,000 unique TCR beta nucleotide sequences were sequenced per donor among about 400 genotyped donors of the cohort, with around 19% of those sequences being non-productive. An earlier analysis of 587 of the donors used high-throughput TCR beta sequencing to judge whether each TCR beta V gene segment behaved as functional or pseudogenic. Genome-wide SNP genotypes for about 65% of the 666 donors were used in a later genetic analysis, which treated that subset as a discovery cohort. Rather than drawing on any new phenotypic data, the later analysis identified candidate immune exposures from TCR beta sequences and the way those sequences occurred across donors. The paper's findings and limits, for the study overall: The cohort was sequenced for TCR beta chains only, and without alpha or paired-chain data the features that could be detected were limited. The presence/absence analyses assumed that sequencing depth was roughly uniform across donors, and that assumption may not be true. Most TCR sequences were observed very rarely across donors, whereas some public TCRs were present in many individuals. An earlier analysis of some 590 of the donors showed that most TCR beta V segments appeared in productive rearrangements either about 87% or about 30% of the time, which broadly matched IMGT annotations. Linkage disequilibrium might explain the correlated functional status among segregating V segments, but an unknown experimental factor could not be ruled out. Because HLA typing was unavailable for some donors at each locus, only the typed subset was used in association tests. A cluster of highly shared sequence variants was judged likely to be a technical artifact of the sequencing pipeline. A further reported finding was that TCR beta sequences accurately predicted the HLA-A and HLA-B alleles for most subjects in the first cohort. In vitro tests confirmed that a few of the cytomegalovirus-associated TCR beta chains recognize cytomegalovirus antigens. In a later analysis, most CMV-associated TCR beta chains were found to appear HLA-restricted, with HLA associations seemingly driven largely by CMV exposure. In a later analysis, HLA-associated TCR beta chains showed more clonal expansion and lower generation probabilities than non-associated chains that were equally common. The classifier was reported to diagnose cytomegalovirus status with high specificity and sensitivity in both the original and validation cohorts. A later analysis associated 15,000 or so TCR beta sequences with specific HLA alleles at a false discovery rate of 0.05. Because the 87-base-pair reads could not distinguish some IMGT-functional V segments, including TRBV6-2 and TRBV6-3, those segments were excluded. Several of the top co-occurrence clusters appeared to be linked to parvovirus B19, influenza, CMV and Epstein-Barr virus, according to a later analysis. In the study, around 160 TCR beta chains were listed as associated with cytomegalovirus. Because counts were too low, seventeen rarely observed V segments, including chromosome 9 orphons, were left out of the earlier analysis of several hundred of the donors. In a later analysis, the rate of TCR association differed among HLA loci, with DRB1 alleles having the most associated TCRs and HLA-C alleles having the fewest. An association between a missense DCLRE1C variant and V-gene and J-gene trimming of TCR beta chains was found in a later genetic analysis and replicated in an independent cohort. According to a later genetic analysis, donors in an Asian-associated ancestry cluster had fewer N-insertions in productive TCRs than the roughly 660-donor mean. Immune exposure information for the cohort was limited to CMV serostatus. Strong co-occurrence of HLA alleles, especially DR and DQ, made assigning TCR associations to individual alleles difficult. According to the authors, the approach could potentially be generalized to other disease states and immunological phenotypes.

In the case of this clone: Its antigen specificity is not known. No base-level quality is on record; no much larger clone is a single base apart.

The V end gives up 5 bases and the J end 5 bases, leaving 9 bases in the junction not matched to a gene. The germline V gene (reference sequence) provides CDR1 LNHDA and CDR2 SQIVND. Taken from cysteine to phenylalanine, the CDR3 has 16 residues. Here the CDR3 DNA is all that survives: 48 bases in frame from base 1. The cohort was made up of under 800 healthy bone marrow donors. At the time of sampling, all cohort members were nominally healthy, though unrecorded immune exposures were likely present. Of the approximately 670 cohort members, around 290 had a positive CMV serostatus and approximately 400 had a negative one, while no CMV serostatus was recorded for the donor. A peripheral blood sample was collected from each donor, and TCR beta sequencing was performed on peripheral blood mononuclear cells. Genomic DNA was extracted from the blood cell samples with the Qiagen DNeasy Blood Extraction Kit.

Library preparation was by the immunoSEQ multiplex PCR assay. For the multiplex PCR, a mixture combining 60 forward primers for TCR Vbeta segments and 13 reverse primers for TCR Jbeta segments was used. The CDR3 region of rearranged TCR beta genes was amplified from genomic DNA with a multiplex PCR assay. The Illumina HiSeq System was used to sequence the amplified TCR beta libraries as 87-base-pair reads. In the original analysis: A later analysis counted some 74 million unique TCR beta chains across the 666 repertoires, and approximately 11 million of these chains were shared by at least two donors. To remove PCR and sequencing errors, raw reads were error-corrected and collapsed into unique sequences using a nearest-neighbor algorithm that merged closely related sequences. CDR3 sequences were aligned to IMGT reference sequences to assign V, D and J gene segments. Each retained sequence needed at least a six-nucleotide match to both a V gene segment and a J gene segment. A rearrangement counted as productive if the CDR3 had no stop codons and remained in frame with V and J, and every other rearrangement counted as non-productive. Following IMGT convention, CDR3 was defined as the stretch from the second conserved V-encoded cysteine to the conserved J-encoded phenylalanine. Sequences without an unambiguous match to a single V gene segment were excluded from the earlier analysis of almost 600 of the donors. An earlier analysis of some 500 of the donors classified V segments as functional when productive rearrangements were above 56.7% and as segregating when the standard deviation between donors was above 5%. A statistical classification framework was built to diagnose cytomegalovirus status from the catalog of TCR beta chain sequences. In a later analysis, V and J genes were assigned by comparing TCR nucleotide sequences against IMGT/GENE-DB human TR gene sequences. In a later analysis, CDR3 sequences and most-parsimonious VDJ recombination scenarios were assigned using the TCRdist pipeline. In a later analysis, each TCR beta chain was defined by its CDR3 amino acid sequence together with its V-gene family, and reads lacking a unique V-gene family were excluded. In a later analysis, a few hundred highly shared, low-generation-probability nucleotide sequences were removed to address suspected cross-contamination and a sequencing artifact. For each public chain, a later analysis derived a clonal expansion index from normalized ranks of inferred template counts within each repertoire. A later analysis computed generation probabilities with a VDJ recombination model fitted to out-of-frame rearrangements, and checked the results against IGoR. A later analysis scored TCR-TCR, TCR-HLA and TCR-CMV co-occurrence with hypergeometric tests, applying a repertoire-size bias correction to TCR pairs. To estimate false discovery rates, a later analysis permuted the HLA or CMV assignments 20 times. In a later analysis, co-occurring TCRs were grouped using DBSCAN, with TCRdist sequence similarity added in when clustering inside HLA-allele-positive subsets. Co-occurrence clustering excluded repertoires with fewer than 30,000 or more than 120,000 public chains, plus five with anomalous nucleotide sharing. TCRdb stores this immuneACCESS table with in-frame sequences only. Part of the clones is absent; in the studies checked, under half of the shortfall reflects unresolved V genes, and no reason is known for the rest. V and J calls and clone size follow that table, whereas D and trimming were derived from the DNA. Recorded for this sample are under 250,000 clones; 70% to 90% of them occurred a single time. The leading ten clones occupy about 1.2% of the sample.

This TCR came from a human donor in good health. The chain is encoded by TRBV19 joined to TRBJ2-1, with TRBD2 matching 10 junction bases. Sequencing used PBMCs. The DNA reads as follows: TGTGCCAGTAGTGGGCTATTCCTAGCGGGAGACAATGAGCAGTTCTTC. The resulting protein is CASSGLFLAGDNEQFF.